This note documents a single TCR beta chain sequence. TCRdb's table, derived via immunoSEQ multiplex PCR, lists solely in-frame clones and lacks some. This sample has approximately 190,000 clones; approximately 92% occur once, and the top ten carry approximately 1.3%. This entry comes from a study of T cell responses to AZD1222 COVID-19 vaccine. Trimming took off 1 base at V and 7 bases at J, with 7 bases between the two ends. The germline V gene encodes CDR1 SGHVS and CDR2 FQNEAQ. The CDR3 runs to 13 residues. The specimen was peripheral blood, collected on day 0 of AZD1222 vaccination. The sequence was collected from an adult in good health. This sequence joins TRBV7-8 and TRBJ1-4; no reliable D call. This CDR3 is CASSLGVTEKLFF. The CDR3 region has the DNA TGTGCCAGCAGCTTAGGGGTTACTGAAAAACTGTTTTTT.